The rows below give T cell receptor beta chains drawn from one sample of a study of cytomegalovirus exposure and HLA in healthy donors. Profiling relied on immunoSEQ multiplex PCR, and the TCRdb table lists in-frame clones only, not all of them. Counted here are about 160,000 clones, over 75% occurring once; the ten biggest clones make up 1% to 1.5%. The material sequenced was PBMCs. The receptors here all came from a man aged 50-59 years in good health and CMV-seropositive. Each CDR3 is given with its conserved first and last residue. D genes are given only for firm matches. Size is omitted from some rows. Given values are once, few, many or a class for expanded clones.

v_gene	d_gene	abundance	j_gene	CDR3nt	CDR3aa
TRBV28	-	-	TRBJ1-4	TGTGCCAGCAGTCGCGGCGGAGGCGGGGATGAAAAACTGTTTTTT	CASSRGGGGDEKLFF
TRBV7-3	-	-	TRBJ2-3	TGTGCCAGCAGCTTAACACGGTTAGATACGCAGTATTTT	CASSLTRLDTQYF
TRBV7-9	-	-	TRBJ1-4	TGTGCCAGCAGCTTGGGGAGTGGAGGTGAAAAACTGTTTTTT	CASSLGSGGEKLFF
TRBV11-2	-	-	TRBJ1-2	TGTGCCAGCAGCTTACGGGGAAACTATGGCTACACCTTC	CASSLRGNYGYTF
TRBV7-8	-	-	TRBJ1-2	TGTGCCAGCAGCTTGTTAGAGGGCAGTCCGTTGGGCTACACCTTC	CASSLLEGSPLGYTF
TRBV9	TRBD1	once	TRBJ1-6	TGTGCCAGCAGCGTCGGCTCCCGGACAGGGGGCGAACCCCTCCACTTT	CASSVGSRTGGEPLHF
TRBV2	-	-	TRBJ2-5	TGTGCCAGCAGTCAACAAATCCCCCAAGAGACCCAGTACTTC	CASSQQIPQETQYF
TRBV7-2	TRBD1	few	TRBJ1-6	TGTGCCAGCAGCTTAGGGGACAGGGGGCCCTCCTATAATTCACCCCTCCACTTT	CASSLGDRGPSYNSPLHF
TRBV5-1	TRBD1	-	TRBJ2-7	TGCGCCAGCAGCTTGGCCCGGGACAGGTTCTCCTACGAGCAGTACTTC	CASSLARDRFSYEQYF
TRBV15	-	-	TRBJ2-5	TGTGCCACCAGCAGAGGTGGAGGGGTGGAGACCCAGTACTTC	CATSRGGGVETQYF
TRBV9	TRBD1	-	TRBJ2-7	TGTGCCAGCAGCGTAGGGGACAGTAACTACGAGCAGTACTTC	CASSVGDSNYEQYF
TRBV7-6	-	once	TRBJ1-4	TGTGCCAGCAGCTTGGGACAAGGTGGCGAAAAACTGTTTTTT	CASSLGQGGEKLFF
TRBV6-5	-	-	TRBJ1-1	TGTGCCAGCAGCCCGGACGGGGTCACTGAAGCTTTCTTT	CASSPDGVTEAFF
TRBV10-3	TRBD1	-	TRBJ1-1	TGTGCCACCTACCAGGGACAGGAGAACACTGAAGCTTTCTTT	CATYQGQENTEAFF
TRBV7-6	-	-	TRBJ1-1	TGTGCCAGCAGCTCTCAGGGTACCCCCGCCACTGAAGCTTTCTTT	CASSSQGTPATEAFF
TRBV2	-	-	TRBJ1-4	TGTGCCAGCTCAGGAAGGCAGGAAAAACTGTTTTTT	CASSGRQEKLFF
TRBV5-1	TRBD1	-	TRBJ2-7	TGCGCCAGCAGCTTGGTGGGGACAGGGAACTACGAGCAGTACTTC	CASSLVGTGNYEQYF
TRBV5-1	TRBD2	-	TRBJ2-5	TGCGCCAGCAGCTTGCAGGCTAGCGGGGGGCAAGAGACCCAGTACTTC	CASSLQASGGQETQYF
TRBV4-2	-	many	TRBJ1-2	TGTGCCAGCAGCCAAGATCTGGAGGGGCTGGGCTACACCTTC	CASSQDLEGLGYTF
TRBV29-1	TRBD1	-	TRBJ1-2	TGCAGCGCCCTGACAGGGCGTAGCTATGGCTACACCTTC	CSALTGRSYGYTF
TRBV5-1	TRBD1	-	TRBJ1-4	TGCGCCAGCAGCTTGGGGGGGACAGGGTTTGAAAAACTGTTTTTT	CASSLGGTGFEKLFF
TRBV5-1	TRBD1	-	TRBJ2-5	TGCGCCAGCAGCGCTGTGGGGACAGGGTTGGAGACCCAGTACTTC	CASSAVGTGLETQYF
TRBV2	TRBD2	-	TRBJ2-1	TGTGCCAGCAGTCCACTAGCGGGTAGCTCCTACAATGAGCAGTTCTTC	CASSPLAGSSYNEQFF
TRBV9	-	-	TRBJ1-3	TGTGCCAGCAGCATCGGGATCTCTGGAAACACCATATATTTT	CASSIGISGNTIYF
TRBV7-8	-	-	TRBJ1-5	TGTGCCAGCAGCTTAGAGACAGTCTATAGCAATCAGCCCCAGCATTTT	CASSLETVYSNQPQHF
TRBV7-8	-	-	TRBJ1-5	TGTGCCAGCAGCTTAGAGACTTATGATCAGCCCCAGCATTTT	CASSLETYDQPQHF
TRBV27	TRBD2	-	TRBJ2-3	TGTGCCAGCGGGACGACTAGCGGGAGACTAGATACGCAGTATTTT	CASGTTSGRLDTQYF
TRBV7-9	-	-	TRBJ2-3	TGTGCCAGCCCGGAGGCAGAGCCTAGCACAGATACGCAGTATTTT	CASPEAEPSTDTQYF
TRBV6-5	-	few	TRBJ2-7	TGTGCCAGCAGTTCGGGGGAGAGCGCCCACGAGCAGTACTTC	CASSSGESAHEQYF
TRBV27	TRBD2	-	TRBJ2-1	TGTGCCAGCAGTTTATCTAGACTAGCGGGAGCGGGGGAGCAGTTCTTC	CASSLSRLAGAGEQFF
TRBV7-9	TRBD2	-	TRBJ2-1	TGTGCCAGCAGCCCATATAGCGGGAGGAGCTCCTACAATGAGCAGTTCTTC	CASSPYSGRSSYNEQFF
TRBV7-2	TRBD2	-	TRBJ2-4	TGTGCCAGCAGAAGCACTAGCGGGAGGCAGTACATTCAGTACTTC	CASRSTSGRQYIQYF
TRBV28	TRBD1	-	TRBJ1-2	TGTGCCAGCAGTTCTACAGGGGTCGCTAACTATGGCTACACCTTC	CASSSTGVANYGYTF
TRBV7-2	-	-	TRBJ2-2	TGTGCCAGCAGCTTAGTTGGCTTAGCGGCCGGGGAGCTGTTTTTT	CASSLVGLAAGELFF
TRBV5-1	TRBD1	-	TRBJ2-2	TGCGCCAGCAGCTCCGGGACAGGGGTCGGGGAGCTGTTTTTT	CASSSGTGVGELFF
TRBV6-1	-	few	TRBJ2-3	TGTGCCAGCAGTGACCCCATGGGAGTCACAGATACGCAGTATTTT	CASSDPMGVTDTQYF
TRBV28	-	-	TRBJ1-6	TGTGCCAGCAGCTTAGGCGGGGGGTGGGCAAATTCACCCCTCCACTTT	CASSLGGGWANSPLHF
TRBV7-2	-	-	TRBJ2-1	TGTGCCAGCAGCTTCGCGGGGGCCTCCTACAATGAGCAGTTCTTC	CASSFAGASYNEQFF
TRBV9	TRBD2	-	TRBJ2-5	TGTGCCAGCAGCAGACTAGCGGGGGAAGAGACCCAGTACTTC	CASSRLAGEETQYF
TRBV7-3	-	-	TRBJ1-1	TGTGCCAGCAGCTCGTACAAGAACACTGAAGCTTTCTTT	CASSSYKNTEAFF
TRBV5-6	TRBD1	-	TRBJ1-2	TGTGCCAGCAGCGGGGACAGGGGGCGAATCAACTATGGCTACACCTTC	CASSGDRGRINYGYTF
TRBV6-5	-	-	TRBJ1-2	TGTGCCAGCAGTTATCGCGGGCGGGAACTCTATGGCTACACCTTC	CASSYRGRELYGYTF
TRBV30	-	-	TRBJ1-1	TGTGCCTGGACCGGAGGGGTCGGGGCAACTTTCTTT	CAWTGGVGATFF
TRBV28	-	-	TRBJ1-2	TGTGCCAGCAGTTTCTCGCCTGGGAGCTATGGCTACACCTTC	CASSFSPGSYGYTF
TRBV5-1	-	-	TRBJ2-7	TGCGCCAGCAGCTGGGACTTCTACGAGCAGTACTTC	CASSWDFYEQYF
TRBV5-4	TRBD1	-	TRBJ1-2	TGTGCCAGCAGCTCTGTGGGAGGCGGGACAGATGGCTACACCTTC	CASSSVGGGTDGYTF
TRBV7-8	-	-	TRBJ1-2	TGTGCCAGCAGCTTTGGACATCCAGCTAACTATGGCTACACCTTC	CASSFGHPANYGYTF
TRBV5-1	TRBD2	-	TRBJ2-7	TGCGCCAGCAGCTTTACGGGACTAGCGGGTTACGAGCAGTACTTC	CASSFTGLAGYEQYF